These 4 T cell receptor beta chains were sequenced from one sample in a study of blood T cell repertoires in COVID-19. Some clones are missing from TCRdb's copy, which holds only in-frame ones; the method was immunoSEQ multiplex PCR. The data show fewer than 200,000 clones, 84% seen once. Sequencing used peripheral blood. The receptors were gathered from a man in his forties or fifties who had recovered from COVID-19.

This clone was picked up one time. CDR3 in DNA: TGCGCCAGCAGCCCGGACACAGGCCCCTATGGCTACACCTTC. Protein sequence: CASSPDTGPYGYTF. The chain joins TRBV5-1 to TRBJ1-2, with D possibly being TRBD1 (5 bases). Germline V gene data show CDR1 as SGHRS and CDR2 as YFSETQ. The CDR3 loop spans 14 amino acids. The V and J ends lost 4 bases and 4 bases respectively, with 14 bases between them.

This clone occurred once. The V gene is TRBV2, the J gene TRBJ1-1; 8 positions match TRBD1. Germline CDR1 and CDR2: SNHLY and FYNNEI. Trimming removed 6 bases from V and 4 bases from J; junction bases left unmatched: 10. There are 15 residues in the CDR3. The CDR3 reads CASRDRTGTATEAFF. CDR3 nucleotides: TGTGCCAGCAGAGATCGGACAGGGACGGCCACTGAAGCTTTCTTT.

The CDR3, as DNA: TGTGCCACCAGCTCGGACAGATTTAGCGGGGAGCTGTTTTTT. It translates to CATSSDRFSGELFF. The chain joins TRBV24-1 to TRBJ2-2, with D tentatively TRBD1 (6 bases). CDR1 is KGHDR and CDR2 is SFDVKD in the germline V gene. The CDR3 totals 14 residues. V dropped 7 bases and J dropped 7 bases, with 15 bases sitting between them.

The chain employs TRBV30 and TRBJ1-1, with TRBD1 identical over 7 bases. CDR1 and CDR2 from the germline V gene are GTSNPN and SVGIG (reference sequence). V dropped 5 bases and J dropped 2; count of bases not matched to a gene: 2. The CDR3 spans 12 residues. In DNA form, the CDR3 reads TGTGCCTGGGTAGGGGGCAACACTGAAGCTTTCTTT. Translated, it gives CAWVGGNTEAFF.